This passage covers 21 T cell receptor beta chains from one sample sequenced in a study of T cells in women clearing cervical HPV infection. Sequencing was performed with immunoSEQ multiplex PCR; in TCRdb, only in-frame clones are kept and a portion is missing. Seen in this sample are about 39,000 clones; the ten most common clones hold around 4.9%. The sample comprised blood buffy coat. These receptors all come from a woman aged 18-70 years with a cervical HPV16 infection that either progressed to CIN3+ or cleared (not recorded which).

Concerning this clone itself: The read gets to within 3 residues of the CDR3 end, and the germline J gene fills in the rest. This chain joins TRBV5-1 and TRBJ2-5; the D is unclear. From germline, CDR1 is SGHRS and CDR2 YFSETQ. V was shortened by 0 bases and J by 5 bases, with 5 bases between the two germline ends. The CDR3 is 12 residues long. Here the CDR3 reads CASSLAMETQYF. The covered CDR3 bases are TGCGCCAGCAGCTTGGCCATGGAGACC.

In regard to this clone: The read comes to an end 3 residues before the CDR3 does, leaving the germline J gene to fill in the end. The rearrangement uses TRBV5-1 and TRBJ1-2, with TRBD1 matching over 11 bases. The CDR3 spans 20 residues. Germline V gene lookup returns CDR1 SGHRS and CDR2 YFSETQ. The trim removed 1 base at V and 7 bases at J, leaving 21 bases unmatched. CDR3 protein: CASSLPLRTGQGASVGGYTF. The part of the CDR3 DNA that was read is TGCGCCAGCAGCTTGCCCCTAAGGACCGGACAGGGGGCTAGTGTTGGTGGC.

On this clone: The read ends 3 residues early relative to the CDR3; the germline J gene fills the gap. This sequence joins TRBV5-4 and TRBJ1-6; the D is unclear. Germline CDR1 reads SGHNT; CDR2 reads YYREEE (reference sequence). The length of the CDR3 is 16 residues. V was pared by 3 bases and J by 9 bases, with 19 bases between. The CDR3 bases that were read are TGTGCCAGCAGCTCTACCGACTCTTCTCCAAGTTCACCC. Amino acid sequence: CASSSTDSSPSSP. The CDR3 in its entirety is CASSSTDSSPSSPLHF.

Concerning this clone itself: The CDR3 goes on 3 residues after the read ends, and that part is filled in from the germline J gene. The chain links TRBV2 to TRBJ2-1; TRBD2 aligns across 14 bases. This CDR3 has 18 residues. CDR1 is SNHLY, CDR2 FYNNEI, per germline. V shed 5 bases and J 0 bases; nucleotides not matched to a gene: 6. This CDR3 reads CASSSMGLAGDSYNEQFF. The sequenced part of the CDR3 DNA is TGTGCCAGCAGTTCTATGGGACTAGCGGGGGACTCCTACAATGAG.

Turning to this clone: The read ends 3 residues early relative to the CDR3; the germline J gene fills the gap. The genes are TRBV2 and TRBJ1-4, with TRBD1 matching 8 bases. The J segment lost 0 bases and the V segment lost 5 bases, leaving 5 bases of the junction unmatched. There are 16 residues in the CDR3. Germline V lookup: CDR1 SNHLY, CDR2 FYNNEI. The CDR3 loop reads CASSSTGVATNEKLFF. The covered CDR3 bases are TGTGCCAGCAGTTCGACAGGGGTAGCAACTAATGAAAAA.

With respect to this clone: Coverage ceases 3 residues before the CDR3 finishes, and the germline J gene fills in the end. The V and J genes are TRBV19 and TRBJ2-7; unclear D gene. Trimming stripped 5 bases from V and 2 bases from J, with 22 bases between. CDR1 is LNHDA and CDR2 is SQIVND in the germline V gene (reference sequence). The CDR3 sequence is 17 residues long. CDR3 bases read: TGTGCCAGTAGTCCCGCCCCTCCCTCGACGGGTACCTACGAG. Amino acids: CASSPAPPSTGTYE. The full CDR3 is CASSPAPPSTGTYEQYF. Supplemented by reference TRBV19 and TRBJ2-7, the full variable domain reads DGGITQSPKYLFRKEGQNVTLSCEQNLNHDAMYWYRQDPGQGLRLIYYSQIVNDFQKGDIAEGYSVSREKKESFPLTVTSAQKNPTAFYLCASSPAPPSTGTYEQYFGPGTRLTVT.

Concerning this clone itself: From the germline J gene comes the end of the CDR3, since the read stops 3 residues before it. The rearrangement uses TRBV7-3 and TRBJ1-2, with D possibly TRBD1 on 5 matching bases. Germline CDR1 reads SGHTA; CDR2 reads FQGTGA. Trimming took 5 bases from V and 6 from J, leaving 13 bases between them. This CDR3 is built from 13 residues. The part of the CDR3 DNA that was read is TGTGCCAGCAGCCCCACCGGGGGGGATGGC. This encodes CASSPTGGDG. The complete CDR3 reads CASSPTGGDGYTF. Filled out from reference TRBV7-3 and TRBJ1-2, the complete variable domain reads GAGVSQTPSNKVTEKGKYVELRCDPISGHTALYWYRQSLGQGPEFLIYFQGTGAADDSGLPNDRFFAVRPEGSVSTLKIQRTERGDSAVYLCASSPTGGDGYTFGSGTRLTVV.

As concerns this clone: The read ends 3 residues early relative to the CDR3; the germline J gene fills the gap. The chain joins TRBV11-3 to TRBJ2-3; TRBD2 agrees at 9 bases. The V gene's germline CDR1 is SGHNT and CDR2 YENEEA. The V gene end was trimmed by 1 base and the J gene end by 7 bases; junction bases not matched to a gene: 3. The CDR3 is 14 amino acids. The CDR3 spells CASSLGGGAHTQYF. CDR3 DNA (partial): TGTGCCAGCAGCTTAGGCGGGGGGGCGCATACG. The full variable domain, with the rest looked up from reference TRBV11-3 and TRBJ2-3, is EAGVVQSPRYKIIEKKQPVAFWCNPISGHNTLYWYLQNLGQGPELLIRYENEEAVDDSQLPKDRFSAERLKGVDSTLKIQPAELGDSAVYLCASSLGGGAHTQYFGPGTRLTVL.

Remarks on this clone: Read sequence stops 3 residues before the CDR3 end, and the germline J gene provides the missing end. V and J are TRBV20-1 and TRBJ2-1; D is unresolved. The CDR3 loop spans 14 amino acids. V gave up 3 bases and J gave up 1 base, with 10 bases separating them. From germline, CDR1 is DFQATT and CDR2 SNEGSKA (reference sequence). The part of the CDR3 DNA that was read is TGCAGTGCTAGGCCGGTAGATTCCTACAATGAG. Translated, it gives CSARPVDSYNE. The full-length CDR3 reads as CSARPVDSYNEQFF.

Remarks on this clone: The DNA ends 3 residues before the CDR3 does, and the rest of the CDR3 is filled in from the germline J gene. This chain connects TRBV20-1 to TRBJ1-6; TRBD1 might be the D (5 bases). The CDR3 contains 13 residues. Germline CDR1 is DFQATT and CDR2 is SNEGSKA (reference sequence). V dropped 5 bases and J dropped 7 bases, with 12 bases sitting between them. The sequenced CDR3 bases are TGCAGTGCTTTCGACAGTGGGAATTCACCC. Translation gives CSAFDSGNSP. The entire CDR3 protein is CSAFDSGNSPLHF.

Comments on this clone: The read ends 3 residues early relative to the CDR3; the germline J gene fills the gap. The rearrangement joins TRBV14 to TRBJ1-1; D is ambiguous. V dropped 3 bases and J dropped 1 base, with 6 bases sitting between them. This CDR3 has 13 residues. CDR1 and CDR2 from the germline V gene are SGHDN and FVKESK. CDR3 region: CASSQAGNTEAFF. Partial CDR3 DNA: TGTGCCAGCAGCCAGGCGGGGAACACTGAA.

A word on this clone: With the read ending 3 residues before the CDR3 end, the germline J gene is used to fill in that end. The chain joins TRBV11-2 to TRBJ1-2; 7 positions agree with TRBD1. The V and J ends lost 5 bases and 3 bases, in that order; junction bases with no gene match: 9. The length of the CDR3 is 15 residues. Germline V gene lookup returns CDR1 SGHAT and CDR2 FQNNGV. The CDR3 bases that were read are TGTGCCAGCAGCCCGACCCCCACAGGGGACTATGGC. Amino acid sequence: CASSPTPTGDYG. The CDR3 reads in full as CASSPTPTGDYGYTF.

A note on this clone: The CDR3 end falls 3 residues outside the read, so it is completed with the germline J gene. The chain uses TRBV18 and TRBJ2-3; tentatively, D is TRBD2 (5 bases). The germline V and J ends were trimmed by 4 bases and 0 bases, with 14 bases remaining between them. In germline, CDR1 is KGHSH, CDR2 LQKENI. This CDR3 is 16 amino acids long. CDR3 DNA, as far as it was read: TGTGCCAGCTCACGCACCCGGGGAACTAGCACAGATACG. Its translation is CASSRTRGTSTDT. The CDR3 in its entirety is CASSRTRGTSTDTQYF. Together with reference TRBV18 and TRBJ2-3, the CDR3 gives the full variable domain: NAGVMQNPRHLVRRRGQEARLRCSPMKGHSHVYWYRQLPEEGLKFMVYLQKENIIDESGMPKERFSAEFPKEGPSILRIQQVVRGDSAAYFCASSRTRGTSTDTQYFGPGTRLTVL.

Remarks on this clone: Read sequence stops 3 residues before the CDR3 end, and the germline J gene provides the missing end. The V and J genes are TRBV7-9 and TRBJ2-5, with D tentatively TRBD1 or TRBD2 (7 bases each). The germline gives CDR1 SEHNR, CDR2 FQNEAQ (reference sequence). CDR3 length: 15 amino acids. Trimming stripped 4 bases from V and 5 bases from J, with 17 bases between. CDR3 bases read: TGTGCCAGCAGCTCCGTGGGAGGGGGCTGGGAGACC. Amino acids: CASSSVGGGWET. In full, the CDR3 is CASSSVGGGWETQYF.

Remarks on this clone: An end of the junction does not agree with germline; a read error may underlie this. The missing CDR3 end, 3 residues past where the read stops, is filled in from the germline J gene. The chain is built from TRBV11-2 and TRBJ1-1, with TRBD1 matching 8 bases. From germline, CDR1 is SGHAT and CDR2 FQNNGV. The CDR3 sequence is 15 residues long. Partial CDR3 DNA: TGTGCCAGCAGCCTCCGACAGGGGAGGAACATTGAA. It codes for CASSLRQGRNIE. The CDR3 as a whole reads CASSLRQGRNIEAFF.

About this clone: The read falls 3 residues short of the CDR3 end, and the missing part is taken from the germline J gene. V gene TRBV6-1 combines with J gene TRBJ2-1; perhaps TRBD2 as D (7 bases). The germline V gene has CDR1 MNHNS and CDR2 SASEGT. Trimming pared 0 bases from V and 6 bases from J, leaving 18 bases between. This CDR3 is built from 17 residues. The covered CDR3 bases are TGTGCCAGCAGTGAAGCTGCGGGGGCGGTTAGCCTCAATGAG. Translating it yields CASSEAAGAVSLNE. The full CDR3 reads CASSEAAGAVSLNEQFF.

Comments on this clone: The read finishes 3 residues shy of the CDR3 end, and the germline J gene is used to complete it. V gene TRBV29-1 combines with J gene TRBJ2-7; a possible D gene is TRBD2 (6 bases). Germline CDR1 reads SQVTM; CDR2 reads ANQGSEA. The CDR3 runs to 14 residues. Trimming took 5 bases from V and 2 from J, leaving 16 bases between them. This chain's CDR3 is CSVTAGPVAYEQYF. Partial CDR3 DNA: TGCAGCGTTACCGCGGGGCCAGTGGCCTACGAG.

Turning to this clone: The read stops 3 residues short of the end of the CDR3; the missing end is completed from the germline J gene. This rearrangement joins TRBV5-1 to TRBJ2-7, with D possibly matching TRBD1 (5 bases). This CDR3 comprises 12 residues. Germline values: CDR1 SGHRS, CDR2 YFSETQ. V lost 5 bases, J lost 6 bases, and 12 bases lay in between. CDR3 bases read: TGCGCCAGCAGTTCCAGGGCGAGCGAG. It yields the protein CASSSRASE. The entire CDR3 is CASSSRASEQYF.

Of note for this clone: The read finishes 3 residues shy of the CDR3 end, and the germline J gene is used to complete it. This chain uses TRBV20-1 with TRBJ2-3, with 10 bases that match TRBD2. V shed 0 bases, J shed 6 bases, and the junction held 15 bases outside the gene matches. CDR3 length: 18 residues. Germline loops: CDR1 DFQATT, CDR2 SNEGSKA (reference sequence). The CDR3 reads CSARDRGGVAGGSDTQYF. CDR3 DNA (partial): TGCAGTGCTAGAGATAGGGGCGGGGTAGCGGGGGGCAGTGATACG.

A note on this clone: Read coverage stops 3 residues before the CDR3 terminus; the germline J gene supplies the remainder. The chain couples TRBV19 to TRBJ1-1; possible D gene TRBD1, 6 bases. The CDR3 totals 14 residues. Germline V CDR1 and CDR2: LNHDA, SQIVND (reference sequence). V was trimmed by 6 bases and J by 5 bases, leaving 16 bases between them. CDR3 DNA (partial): TGTGCCAGTAGCCCCCTGGGGGCTTATACTGAA. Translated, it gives CASSPLGAYTE. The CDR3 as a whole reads CASSPLGAYTEAFF.

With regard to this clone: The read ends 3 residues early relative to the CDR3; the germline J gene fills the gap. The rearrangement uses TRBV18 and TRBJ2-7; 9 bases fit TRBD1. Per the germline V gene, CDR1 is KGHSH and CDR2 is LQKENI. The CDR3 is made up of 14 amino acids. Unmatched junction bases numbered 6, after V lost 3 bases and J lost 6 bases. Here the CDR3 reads CASSPGQGVGEQYF. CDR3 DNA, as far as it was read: TGTGCCAGCTCACCGGGACAGGGCGTCGGCGAG.